The clone carrying this TCR beta chain was seen a single time. Its antigen is not identified. Germline V gene lookup returns CDR1 DFQATT and CDR2 SNEGSKA (reference sequence). V lost 5 bases, J lost 1 base, and 3 bases stayed unmatched. The CDR3 is 13 residues long. The PCR template was genomic DNA. Multiplex PCR with 30 forward and 13 reverse primers amplified the TCR beta CDR3. TCRdb used MiXCR to reprocess the multiplex PCR reads, holding one entry per CDR3 protein. In the table there are some 250,000 distinct CDR3 sequences, 45% to 60% of which are singletons. These data are taken from a study of type 1 and type 2 diabetes patients. Whole-study results and caveats: Type 2 diabetes patients had few highly-expanded CD4+ clones, median one.

The source material was peripheral blood mononuclear cells (PBMCs). The receptor comes from a young man with type 2 diabetes. The chain carries TRBV20-1 and TRBJ1-1; 8 bases map to TRBD1. The chain's CDR3 is CSAGGTGNTEAFF. The CDR3 nucleotides read TGCAGTGCTGGGGGGACAGGGAACACTGAAGCTTTCTTT.